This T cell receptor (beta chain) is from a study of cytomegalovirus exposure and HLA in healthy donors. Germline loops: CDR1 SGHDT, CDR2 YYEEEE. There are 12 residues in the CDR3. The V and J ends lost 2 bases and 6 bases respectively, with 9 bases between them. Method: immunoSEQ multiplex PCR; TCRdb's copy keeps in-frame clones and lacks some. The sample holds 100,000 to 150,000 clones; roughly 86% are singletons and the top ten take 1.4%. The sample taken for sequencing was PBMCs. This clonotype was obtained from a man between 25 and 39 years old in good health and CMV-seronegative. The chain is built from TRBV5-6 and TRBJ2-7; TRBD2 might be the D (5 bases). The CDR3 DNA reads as TGTGCCAGCAGCTTTGCTCGGGGCGAGCAGTACTTC. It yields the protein CASSFARGEQYF.